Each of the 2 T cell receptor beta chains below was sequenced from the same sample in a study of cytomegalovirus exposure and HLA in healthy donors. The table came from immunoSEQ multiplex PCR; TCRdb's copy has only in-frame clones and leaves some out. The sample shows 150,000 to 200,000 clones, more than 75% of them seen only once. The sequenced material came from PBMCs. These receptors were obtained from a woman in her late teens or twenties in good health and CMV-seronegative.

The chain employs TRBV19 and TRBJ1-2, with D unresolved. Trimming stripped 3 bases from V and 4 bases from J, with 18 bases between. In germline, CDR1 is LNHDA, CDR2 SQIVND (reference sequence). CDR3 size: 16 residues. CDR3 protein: CASSIVTRRTPYGYTF. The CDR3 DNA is TGTGCCAGTAGTATCGTAACTAGGCGAACTCCCTATGGCTACACCTTC.

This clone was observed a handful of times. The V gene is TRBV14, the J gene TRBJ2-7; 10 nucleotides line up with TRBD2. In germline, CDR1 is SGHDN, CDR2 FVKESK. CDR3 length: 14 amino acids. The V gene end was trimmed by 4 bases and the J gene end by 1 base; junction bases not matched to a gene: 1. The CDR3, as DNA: TGTGCCAGCAGCCGGACTAGCGGATCCTACGAGCAGTACTTC. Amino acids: CASSRTSGSYEQYF.